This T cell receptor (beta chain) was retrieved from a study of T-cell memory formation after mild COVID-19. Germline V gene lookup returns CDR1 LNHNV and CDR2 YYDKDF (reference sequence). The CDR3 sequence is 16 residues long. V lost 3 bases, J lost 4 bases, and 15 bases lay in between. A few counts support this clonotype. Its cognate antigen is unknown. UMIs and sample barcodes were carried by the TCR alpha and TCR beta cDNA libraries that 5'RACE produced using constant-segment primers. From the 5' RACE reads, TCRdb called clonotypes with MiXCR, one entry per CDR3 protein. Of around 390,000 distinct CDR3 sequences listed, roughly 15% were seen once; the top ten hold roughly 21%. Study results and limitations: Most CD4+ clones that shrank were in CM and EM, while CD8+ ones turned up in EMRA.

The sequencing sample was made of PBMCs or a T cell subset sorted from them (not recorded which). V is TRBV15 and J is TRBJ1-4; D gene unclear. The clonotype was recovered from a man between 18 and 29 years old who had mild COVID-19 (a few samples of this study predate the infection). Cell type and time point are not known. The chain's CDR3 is CATSRGGGSYNEKLFF. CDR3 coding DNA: TGTGCCACCAGCAGGGGCGGCGGGTCGTATAATGAAAAACTGTTTTTT.